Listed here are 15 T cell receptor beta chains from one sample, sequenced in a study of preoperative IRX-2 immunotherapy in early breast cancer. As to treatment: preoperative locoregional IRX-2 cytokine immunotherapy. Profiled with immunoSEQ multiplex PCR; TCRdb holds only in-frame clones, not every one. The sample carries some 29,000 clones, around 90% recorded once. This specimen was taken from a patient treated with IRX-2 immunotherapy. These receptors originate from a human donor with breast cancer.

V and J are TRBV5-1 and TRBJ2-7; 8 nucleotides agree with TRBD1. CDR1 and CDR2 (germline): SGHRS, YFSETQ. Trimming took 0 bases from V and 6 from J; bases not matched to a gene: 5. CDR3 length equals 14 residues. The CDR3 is CASSLGQGLSEQYF. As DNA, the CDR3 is TGCGCCAGCAGCTTGGGACAGGGGTTGAGCGAGCAGTACTTC.

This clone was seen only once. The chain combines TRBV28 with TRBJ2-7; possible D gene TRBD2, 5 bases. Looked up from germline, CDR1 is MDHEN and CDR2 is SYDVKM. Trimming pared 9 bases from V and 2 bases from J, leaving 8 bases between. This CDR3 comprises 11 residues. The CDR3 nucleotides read TGTGCCAGTATCGGGGCCTACGAGCAGTACTTC. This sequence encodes CASIGAYEQYF.

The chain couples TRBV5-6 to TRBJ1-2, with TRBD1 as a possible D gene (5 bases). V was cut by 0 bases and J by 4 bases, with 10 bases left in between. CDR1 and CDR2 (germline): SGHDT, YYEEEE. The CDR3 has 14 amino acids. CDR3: CASSLGQGGYGYTF. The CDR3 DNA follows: TGTGCCAGCAGCTTGGGGCAGGGAGGCTATGGCTACACCTTC.

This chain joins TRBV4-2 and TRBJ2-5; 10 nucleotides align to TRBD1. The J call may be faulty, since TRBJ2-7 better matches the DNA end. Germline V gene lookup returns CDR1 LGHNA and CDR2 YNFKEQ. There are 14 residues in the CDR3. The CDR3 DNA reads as TGTGCCAGCAGCCAGGGACAGGGGACCTACGAGCAGTACTTC. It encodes CASSQGQGTYEQYF.

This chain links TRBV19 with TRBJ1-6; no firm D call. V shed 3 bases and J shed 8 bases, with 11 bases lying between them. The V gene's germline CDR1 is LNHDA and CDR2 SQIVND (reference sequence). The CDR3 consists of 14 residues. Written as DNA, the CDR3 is TGTGCCAGTAGTATGTTAGGGAAGGATTCACCCCTCCACTTT. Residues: CASSMLGKDSPLHF.

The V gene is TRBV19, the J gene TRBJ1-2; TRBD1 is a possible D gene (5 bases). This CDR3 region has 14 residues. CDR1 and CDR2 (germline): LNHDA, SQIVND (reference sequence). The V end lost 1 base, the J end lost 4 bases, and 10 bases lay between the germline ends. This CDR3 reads CASSIGAGTYGYTF. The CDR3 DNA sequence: TGTGCCAGTAGTATAGGGGCAGGGACCTATGGCTACACCTTC.

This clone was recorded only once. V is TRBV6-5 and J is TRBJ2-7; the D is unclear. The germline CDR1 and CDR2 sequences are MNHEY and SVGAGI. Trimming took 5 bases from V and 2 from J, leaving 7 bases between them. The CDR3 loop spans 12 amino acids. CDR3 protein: CASSMTAYEQYF. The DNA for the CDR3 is TGTGCCAGCAGTATGACGGCCTACGAGCAGTACTTC.

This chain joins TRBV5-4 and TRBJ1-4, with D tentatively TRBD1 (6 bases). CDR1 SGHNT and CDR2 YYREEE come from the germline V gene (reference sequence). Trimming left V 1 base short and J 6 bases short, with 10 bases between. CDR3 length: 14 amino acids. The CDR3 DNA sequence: TGTGCCAGCAGCTTGACAGGGAGGGATGAAAAACTGTTTTTT. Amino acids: CASSLTGRDEKLFF.

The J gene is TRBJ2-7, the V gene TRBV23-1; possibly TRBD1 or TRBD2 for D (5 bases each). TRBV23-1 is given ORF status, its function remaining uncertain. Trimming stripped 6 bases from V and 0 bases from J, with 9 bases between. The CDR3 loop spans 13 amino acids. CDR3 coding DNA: TGCGCCAGCAGAACCGGGGCCTCCTACGAGCAGTACTTC. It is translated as CASRTGASYEQYF.

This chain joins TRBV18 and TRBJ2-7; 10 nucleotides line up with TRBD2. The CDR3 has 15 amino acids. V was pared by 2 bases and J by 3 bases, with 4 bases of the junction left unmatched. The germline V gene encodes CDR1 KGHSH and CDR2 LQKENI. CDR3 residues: CASSPGTSGNYEQYF. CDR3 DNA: TGTGCCAGCTCACCAGGAACTAGCGGGAACTACGAGCAGTACTTC.

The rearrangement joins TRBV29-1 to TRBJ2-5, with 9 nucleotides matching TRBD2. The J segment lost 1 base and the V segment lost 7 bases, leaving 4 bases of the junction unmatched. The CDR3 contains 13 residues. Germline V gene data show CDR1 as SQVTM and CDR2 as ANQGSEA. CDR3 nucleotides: TGCAGCGCGACTAGCGGAATCCAAGAGACCCAGTACTTC. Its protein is CSATSGIQETQYF. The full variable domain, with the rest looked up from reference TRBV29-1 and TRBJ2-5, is SAVISQKPSRDICQRGTSLTIQCQVDSQVTMMFWYRQQPGQSLTLIATANQGSEATYESGFVIDKFPISRPNLTFSTLTVSNMSPEDSSIYLCSATSGIQETQYFGPGTRLLVL.

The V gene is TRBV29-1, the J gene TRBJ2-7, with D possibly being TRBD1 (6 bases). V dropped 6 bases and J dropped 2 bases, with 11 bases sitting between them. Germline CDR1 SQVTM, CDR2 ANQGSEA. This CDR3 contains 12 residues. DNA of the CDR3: TGCAGCGTGGCCAGGACAGCCTACGAGCAGTACTTC. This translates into CSVARTAYEQYF.

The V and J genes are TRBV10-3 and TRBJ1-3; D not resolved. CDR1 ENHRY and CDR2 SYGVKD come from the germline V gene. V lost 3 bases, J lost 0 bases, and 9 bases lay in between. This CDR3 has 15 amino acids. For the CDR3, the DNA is TGTGCCATCAGTGACCCGGGCCTCTCTGGAAACACCATATATTTT. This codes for CAISDPGLSGNTIYF.

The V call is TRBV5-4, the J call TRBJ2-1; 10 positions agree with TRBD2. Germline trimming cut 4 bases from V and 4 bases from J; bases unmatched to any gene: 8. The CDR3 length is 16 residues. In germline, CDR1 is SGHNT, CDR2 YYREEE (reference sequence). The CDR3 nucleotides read TGTGCCAGCAGCCGCGACGGGACTAGCGTGTACAATGAGCAGTTCTTC. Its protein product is CASSRDGTSVYNEQFF.

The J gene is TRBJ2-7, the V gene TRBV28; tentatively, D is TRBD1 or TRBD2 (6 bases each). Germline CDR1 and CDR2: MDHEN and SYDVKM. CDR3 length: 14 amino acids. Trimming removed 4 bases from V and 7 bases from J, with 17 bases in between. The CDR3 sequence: CASSYYREVVEQYF. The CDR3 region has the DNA TGTGCCAGCAGTTACTACAGGGAGGTTGTGGAGCAGTACTTC.